What follows are 6 T cell receptor beta chains derived from one specimen sequenced in a study of response to subunit inactivated influenza vaccine (dated by TCRdb to about 2018). Libraries were prepared through RT-PCR. Sequencing used an Illumina HiSeq 2500. Starting from the raw public reads, TCRdb applied fastp trimming at Q25, assembled clones with MiXCR and retained in-frame beta chains. Rows with a matching CDR3 protein are joined into one entry that keeps the most common DNA and genes. Here the sample has around 570,000 distinct CDR3 sequences; about 8% occur a single time. Of the sample, 10% to 15% is held by the ten largest clones. The source was PBMCs from blood, collected around 25 months after vaccination. These receptors were collected from a man aged 50 to 69 who received an inactivated influenza vaccine. Donor details come from another sample of the same person, matched by shared clones.

This clonotype was detected a few times. The chain couples TRBV7-2 to TRBJ2-1; TRBD2 is a possible D gene (6 bases). Trimming removed 0 bases at V and 4 bases at J, with 10 bases between. Germline V CDR1 and CDR2: SGHTA, FQGNSA. CDR3 length equals 15 residues. In DNA, the CDR3 is TGTGCCAGCAGCTTAGCCTCAGGGACTTACAATGAGCAGTTCTTC. Its translation: CASSLASGTYNEQFF. The full variable domain, completed using reference TRBV7-2 and TRBJ2-1, is GAGVSQSPSNKVTEKGKDVELRCDPISGHTALYWYRQSLGQGLEFLIYFQGNSAPDKSGLPSDRFSAERTGGSVSTLTIQRTQQEDSAVYLCASSLASGTYNEQFFGPGTRLTVL.

This sequence joins TRBV5-6 and TRBJ2-3, with TRBD2 matching over 9 bases. The CDR3 sequence is 16 residues long. With 1 base clipped from V and 3 bases from J, the junction kept 6 bases outside the gene matches. Germline CDR1 SGHDT, CDR2 YYEEEE. In DNA form, the CDR3 reads TGTGCCAGCAGCTTGCGAGCGGGAGGCTGGACAGATACGCAGTATTTT. Translation: CASSLRAGGWTDTQYF.

This clonotype was seen a handful of times. The chain links TRBV6-2 or TRBV6-3 to TRBJ1-2; D perhaps matches TRBD1 (5 bases). Germline CDR1 reads MNHEY; CDR2 reads SVGEGT. The V end lost 5 bases, the J end lost 8 bases, and 27 bases lay between the germline ends. There are 17 residues in the CDR3. The CDR3 DNA sequence: TGTGCCAGCAGTACCGACAGAAGCGCCTCCATCCCGTACGGCTACACCTTC. Translating gives CASSTDRSASIPYGYTF.

There are a few counts of this clonotype. The chain combines TRBV7-9 with TRBJ2-1, with D perhaps matching TRBD2 (5 bases). Trimming stripped 7 bases from V and 10 bases from J, with 17 bases between. Germline assignment: CDR1 SEHNR and CDR2 FQNEAQ (reference sequence). The CDR3 runs to 13 residues. CDR3 protein: CASTSPGLGEQFF. The CDR3 nucleotides are TGTGCCAGCACCTCCCCGGGGTTGGGGGAGCAGTTCTTC.

The chain employs TRBV7-2 and TRBJ1-2; D unresolved. The CDR3 loop spans 14 amino acids. V was clipped by 0 bases and J by 2 bases, with 7 bases between them. CDR1 is SGHTA, CDR2 FQGNSA, per germline. DNA of the CDR3: TGTGCCAGCAGCTTAGCGACAACCAACTATGGCTACACCTTC. This codes for CASSLATTNYGYTF.

The chain is built from TRBV28 and TRBJ2-7; TRBD1 aligns across 8 bases. There are 14 residues in the CDR3. Germline trimming cut 8 bases from V and 6 bases from J; bases unmatched to any gene: 12. Germline-derived CDR1 and CDR2 are MDHEN and SYDVKM. The DNA of the CDR3 is TGTGCCAGCGCCCCCCAGGGGGCGTGGGCCGAGCAGTACTTC. Protein product: CASAPQGAWAEQYF.